This T cell receptor beta chain is from a study of T cell repertoires in cytomegalovirus infection. Study context: Public TCR beta signatures marked donors with CMV infection and the matching HLA.

V was pared by 3 bases and J by 3 bases, with 12 bases between. The CDR3 covers 14 residues. Germline V gene sequence: CDR1 ENHRY, CDR2 SYGVKD. This clonotype was seen many times. Its antigen is not known. TCRdb reanalysed the reads using MiXCR and keeps one entry per CDR3 protein. The table lists about 89,000 distinct CDR3 sequences, 25% to 30% of them singletons. This chain joins TRBV10-3 and TRBJ2-7; maybe TRBD1 (6 bases). Sequenced here: CD8+ T cells from cultured PBMCs, sampled from culture after CMV antigen stimulation. The receptor's source is a human donor in good health (CMV status not recorded). Some clones in this sample may be carry-over from other donors' samples. The CDR3 DNA reads as TGTGCCATCAGTGACGGGACAAGGCTCTACGAGCAGTACTTC. Translated, it gives CAISDGTRLYEQYF.